This T cell receptor (beta chain) was found in a study of beta chain features in type 1 diabetes. Whole-study findings and limits: Shorter templates might be favored by PCR, equally in patients and controls.

Trimming cost V 3 bases and J 0 bases, with 15 bases left between them. The CDR3 is 17 amino acids. Germline loops: CDR1 SGDLS, CDR2 YYNGEE. In its sample, this clone was seen a few times. Its antigen remains unidentified. Isolated RNA was reverse transcribed in full, so expressed TCRB transcripts were sequenced. Profiled with immunoSEQ multiplex PCR; TCRdb holds only in-frame clones, not every one. This sample has under 400,000 clones, with roughly 12% found just once. The rearrangement uses TRBV9 and TRBJ2-2; TRBD2 might be the D (6 bases). This clonotype was sampled from a man younger than 35 in good health. Sequencing was carried out using naive CD4+ T cells from blood. In nucleotides, the CDR3 is TGTGCCAGCAGCGCGAGACCGGGACTGACGAACACCGGGGAGCTGTTTTTT. It yields the protein CASSARPGLTNTGELFF.